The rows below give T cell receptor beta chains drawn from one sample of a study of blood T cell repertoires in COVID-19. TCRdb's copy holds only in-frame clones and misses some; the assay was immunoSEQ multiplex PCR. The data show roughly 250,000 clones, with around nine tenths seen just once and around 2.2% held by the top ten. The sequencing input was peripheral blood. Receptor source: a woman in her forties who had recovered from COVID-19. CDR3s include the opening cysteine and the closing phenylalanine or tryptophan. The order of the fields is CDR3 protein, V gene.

CDR3aa: CATSDSNYGYTF; v_gene: TRBV24-1
CDR3aa: CASSSGRGEKLFF; v_gene: TRBV19
CDR3aa: CASSPYSNTGELFF; v_gene: TRBV14
CDR3aa: CASSPVPGAEAFF; v_gene: TRBV18
CDR3aa: CASQVSGTSGRNEQFF; v_gene: TRBV3-1/TRBV3-2
CDR3aa: CASSLAGRTSGRGDEQFF; v_gene: TRBV13
CDR3aa: CAWSPRQGFAYNGYTF; v_gene: TRBV30
CDR3aa: CASSYPTGAGYSPLHF; v_gene: TRBV6-5
CDR3aa: CASSQGAVRGSTEAFF; v_gene: TRBV4-1
CDR3aa: CASSLGWGQGAAFFEQYF; v_gene: TRBV5-6
CDR3aa: CAASRGGPQETQYF; v_gene: TRBV5-1
CDR3aa: CASSYGEGQTVSNQPQHF; v_gene: TRBV6-2/TRBV6-3
CDR3aa: CASSLGARNTGELFF; v_gene: TRBV18
CDR3aa: CASSQGQGAGNYGYTF; v_gene: TRBV4-1
CDR3aa: CASSRGGVIPYEQYF; v_gene: TRBV28
CDR3aa: CASSQDYREGVYNSPLHF; v_gene: TRBV4-2
CDR3aa: CATSEATGTGFFGEQYF; v_gene: TRBV24-1
CDR3aa: CATSRVGTGGNIQYF; v_gene: TRBV15
CDR3aa: CASSQPKTASYEQYF; v_gene: TRBV3-1/TRBV3-2
CDR3aa: CASSPTPGPSLNQPQHF; v_gene: TRBV18
CDR3aa: CASSKAHTAYDSSTDTQYF; v_gene: TRBV21-1
CDR3aa: CASSRVGNTGELFF; v_gene: TRBV5-1
CDR3aa: CATSRGDTGNTEAFF; v_gene: TRBV15
CDR3aa: CASSLGTGGLYGYTF; v_gene: TRBV9
CDR3aa: CASSLLQGRNSPLHF; v_gene: TRBV7-2
CDR3aa: CASSLRRISYNSPLHF; v_gene: TRBV7-9
CDR3aa: CASSDSRGQGTDTQYF; v_gene: TRBV6-4
CDR3aa: CASSLAAYSNQPQHF; v_gene: TRBV27
CDR3aa: CASQRQGAPQPQHF; v_gene: TRBV5-6
CDR3aa: CATSEDSLTTGELFF; v_gene: TRBV24-1
CDR3aa: CASSIAAMGGTEAFF; v_gene: TRBV19
CDR3aa: CASGNPGLASYEQYF; v_gene: TRBV12-5